The 3 T cell receptor beta chains below all came from one sample that was sequenced in a study of siplizumab effects on memory and regulatory T cells. This table comes from immunoSEQ multiplex PCR, and its TCRdb copy is limited to in-frame clones, with some not included. The data hold approximately 100,000 clones, with 80% to 95% observed a single time. Sequenced sample: non-Treg CD4+ T cells sorted from blood. The receptors shown here come from a human donor in good health.

This clone was seen more than once but under ten times. V gene TRBV19 combines with J gene TRBJ1-5; D may be TRBD1 (5 bases). The CDR3 runs 13 residues. CDR1 and CDR2 (germline): LNHDA, SQIVND (reference sequence). V lost 7 bases to trimming and J lost 3 bases, with 10 bases between them. The CDR3 DNA reads as TGTGCCAGTAAGAGGGGCCACAATCAGCCCCAGCATTTT. Encoded protein: CASKRGHNQPQHF.

This sequence joins TRBV7-3 and TRBJ2-2; 11 bases map to TRBD1. With 6 bases clipped from V and 6 bases from J, the junction kept 6 bases outside the gene matches. This CDR3 region has 15 residues. The V gene's germline CDR1 is SGHTA and CDR2 FQGTGA. The CDR3 region has the DNA TGTGCCAGCAGAGCAGCGGGACAGGGGGCCGGGGAGCTGTTTTTT. It codes for CASRAAGQGAGELFF.

This clone was observed a few times. The chain employs TRBV6-5 and TRBJ2-1; possible D gene TRBD2, 5 bases. The CDR3 sequence is 15 residues long. With 6 bases removed from V and 3 bases from J, the gap between germline ends came to 15 bases. Germline CDR1 reads MNHEY; CDR2 reads SVGAGI. DNA of the CDR3: TGTGCCAGCAGCCCGGGATTAATCAACTACAATGAGCAGTTCTTC. As protein: CASSPGLINYNEQFF.